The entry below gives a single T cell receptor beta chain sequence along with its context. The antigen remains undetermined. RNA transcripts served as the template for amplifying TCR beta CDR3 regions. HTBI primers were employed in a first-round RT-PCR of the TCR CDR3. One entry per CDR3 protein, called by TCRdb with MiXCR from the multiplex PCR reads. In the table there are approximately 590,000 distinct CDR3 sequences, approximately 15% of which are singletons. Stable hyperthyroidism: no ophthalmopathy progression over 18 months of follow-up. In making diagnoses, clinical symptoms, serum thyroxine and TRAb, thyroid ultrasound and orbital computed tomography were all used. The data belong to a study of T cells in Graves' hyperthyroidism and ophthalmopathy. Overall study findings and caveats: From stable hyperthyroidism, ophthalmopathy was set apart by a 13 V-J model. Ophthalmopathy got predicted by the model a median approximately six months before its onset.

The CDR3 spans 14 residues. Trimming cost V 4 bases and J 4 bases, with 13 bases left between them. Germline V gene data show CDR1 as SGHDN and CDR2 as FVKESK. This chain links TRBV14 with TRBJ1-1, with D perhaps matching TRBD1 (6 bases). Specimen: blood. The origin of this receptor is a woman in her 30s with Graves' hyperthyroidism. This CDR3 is CASSLRGFSTEAFF. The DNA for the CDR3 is TGTGCCAGCAGCCTAAGGGGGTTCAGCACTGAAGCTTTCTTT. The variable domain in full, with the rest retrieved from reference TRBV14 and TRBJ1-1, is EAGVTQFPSHSVIEKGQTVTLRCDPISGHDNLYWYRRVMGKEIKFLLHFVKESKQDESGMPNNRFLAERTGGTYSTLKVQPAELEDSGVYFCASSLRGFSTEAFFGQGTRLTVV.